This TCR beta chain was sequenced during a study of cytomegalovirus exposure and HLA in healthy donors. Broader study findings: CMV serostatus alone was available as immune exposure information. The study recorded 150 to 200 TCR beta chains that were cytomegalovirus-associated.

Vbeta (60) and Jbeta (13) primers were used in the PCR. Repertoires were generated with immunoSEQ multiplex PCR, while TCRdb's copy carries only in-frame clones and drops some. Here the sample spans around 170,000 clones, approximately 80% being singletons. Germline V gene sequence: CDR1 SGHTA, CDR2 FQGNSA. With 5 bases removed from V and 1 base from J, the gap between germline ends came to 9 bases. CDR3 length: 15 amino acids. The sample holds one count of this clone. The target antigen is unknown. This clonotype was sampled from a woman aged 18-29 years in good health and CMV-seronegative. The chain employs TRBV7-2 and TRBJ2-6; no firm D call. Sequencing was carried out using PBMCs. The CDR3 is CASSRTASGANVLTF. CDR3 nucleotide sequence: TGTGCCAGCAGCCGAACAGCATCTGGGGCCAACGTCCTGACTTTC.